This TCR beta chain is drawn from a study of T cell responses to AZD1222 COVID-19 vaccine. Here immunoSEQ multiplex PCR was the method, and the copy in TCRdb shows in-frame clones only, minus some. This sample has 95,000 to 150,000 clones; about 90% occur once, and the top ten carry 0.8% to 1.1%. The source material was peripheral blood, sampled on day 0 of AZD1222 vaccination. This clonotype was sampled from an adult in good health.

The CDR3 reads CASSLGNTDYGYTF. In DNA, the CDR3 is TGCGCCAGCAGCTTGGGGAACACAGACTATGGCTACACCTTC. The gene calls are TRBV5-1 and TRBJ1-2; D is ambiguous. The CDR3 sequence is 14 residues long. Trimming left V 0 bases short and J 3 bases short, with 9 bases between. Germline CDR1 SGHRS, CDR2 YFSETQ.